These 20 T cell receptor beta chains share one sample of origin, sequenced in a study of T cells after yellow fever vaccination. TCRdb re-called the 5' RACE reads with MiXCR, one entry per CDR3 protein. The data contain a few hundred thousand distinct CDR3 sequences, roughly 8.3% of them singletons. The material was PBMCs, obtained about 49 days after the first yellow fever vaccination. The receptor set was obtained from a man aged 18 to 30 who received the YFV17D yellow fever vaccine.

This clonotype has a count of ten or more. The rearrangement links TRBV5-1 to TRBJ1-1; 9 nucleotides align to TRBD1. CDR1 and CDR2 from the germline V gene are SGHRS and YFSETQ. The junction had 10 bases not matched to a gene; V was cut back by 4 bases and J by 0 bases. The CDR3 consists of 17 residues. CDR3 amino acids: CASSLTGQGILNTEAFF. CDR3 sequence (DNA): TGCGCCAGCAGCCTAACTGGACAGGGGATTTTGAACACTGAAGCTTTCTTT.

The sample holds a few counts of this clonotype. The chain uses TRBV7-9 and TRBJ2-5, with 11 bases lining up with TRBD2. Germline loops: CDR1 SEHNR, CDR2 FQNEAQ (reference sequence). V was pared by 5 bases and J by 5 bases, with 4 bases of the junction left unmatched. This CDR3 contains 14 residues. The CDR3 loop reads CASSLTSGAETQYF. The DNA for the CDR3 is TGTGCCAGCAGCCTGACTAGCGGGGCCGAGACCCAGTACTTC.

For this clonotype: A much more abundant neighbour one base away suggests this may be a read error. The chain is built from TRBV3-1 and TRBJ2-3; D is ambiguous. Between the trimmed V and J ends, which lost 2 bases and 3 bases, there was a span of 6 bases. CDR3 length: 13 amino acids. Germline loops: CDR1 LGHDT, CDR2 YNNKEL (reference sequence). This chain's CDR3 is CASSQNATDTQYF. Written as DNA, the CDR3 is TGTGCCAGCAGCCAAAACGCTACAGATACGCAGTATTTT.

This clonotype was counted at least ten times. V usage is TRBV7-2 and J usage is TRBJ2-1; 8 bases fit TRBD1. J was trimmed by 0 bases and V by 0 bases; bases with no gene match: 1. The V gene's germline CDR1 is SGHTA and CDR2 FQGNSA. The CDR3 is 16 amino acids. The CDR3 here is CASSLAGTGSYNEQFF. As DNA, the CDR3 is TGTGCCAGCAGCTTAGCGGGGACAGGCTCCTACAATGAGCAGTTCTTC.

CDR3 sequence: CASRSRTNQLGKLFF. CDR3 nucleotides: TGTGCCAGCAGATCACGGACGAACCAGCTTGGCAAACTGTTTTTT. The chain joins TRBV28 to TRBJ1-4, with D unclear. CDR3 length: 15 residues. The V and J ends lost 6 bases and 11 bases respectively, with 22 bases between them. Germline V lookup: CDR1 MDHEN, CDR2 SYDVKM.

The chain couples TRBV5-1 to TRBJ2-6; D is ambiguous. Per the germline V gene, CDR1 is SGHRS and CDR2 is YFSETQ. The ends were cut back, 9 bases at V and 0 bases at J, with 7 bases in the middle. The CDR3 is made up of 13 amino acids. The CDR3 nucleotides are TGCGCCATCAGGAGCTCTGGGGCCAACGTCCTGACTTTC. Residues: CAIRSSGANVLTF.

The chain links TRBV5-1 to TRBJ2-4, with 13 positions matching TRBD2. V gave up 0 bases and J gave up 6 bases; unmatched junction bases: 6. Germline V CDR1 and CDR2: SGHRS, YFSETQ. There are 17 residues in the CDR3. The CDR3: CASSLAPTSGGTNIQYF. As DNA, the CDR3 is TGCGCCAGCAGCTTGGCCCCGACTAGCGGGGGGACAAACATTCAGTACTTC.

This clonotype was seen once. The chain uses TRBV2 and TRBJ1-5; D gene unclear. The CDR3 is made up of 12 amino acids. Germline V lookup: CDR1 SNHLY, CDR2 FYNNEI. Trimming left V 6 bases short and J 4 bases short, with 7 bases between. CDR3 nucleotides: TGTGCCAGCAGCTTCAAAAATCAGCCCCAGCATTTT. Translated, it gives CASSFKNQPQHF.

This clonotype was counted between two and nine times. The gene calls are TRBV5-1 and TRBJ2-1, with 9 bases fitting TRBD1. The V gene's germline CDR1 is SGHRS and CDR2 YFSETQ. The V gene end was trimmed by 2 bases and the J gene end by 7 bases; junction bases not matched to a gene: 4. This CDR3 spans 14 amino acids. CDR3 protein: CASSFRDRVNEQFF. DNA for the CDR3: TGCGCCAGCAGCTTCCGGGACAGGGTAAATGAGCAGTTCTTC.

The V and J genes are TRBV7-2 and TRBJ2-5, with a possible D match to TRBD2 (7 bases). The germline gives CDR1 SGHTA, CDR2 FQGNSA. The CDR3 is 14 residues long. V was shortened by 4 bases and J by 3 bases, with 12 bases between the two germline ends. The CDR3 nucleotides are TGTGCCAGCAGCTCGGGGGGCCGTGAAGAGACCCAGTACTTC. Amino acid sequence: CASSSGGREETQYF.

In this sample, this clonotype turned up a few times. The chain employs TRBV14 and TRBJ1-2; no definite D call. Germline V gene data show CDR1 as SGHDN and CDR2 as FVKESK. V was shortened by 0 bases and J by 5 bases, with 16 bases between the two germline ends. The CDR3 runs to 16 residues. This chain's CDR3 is CASSQDLFTPRYGYTF. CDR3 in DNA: TGTGCCAGCAGCCAAGATCTATTTACACCGAGATATGGCTACACCTTC.

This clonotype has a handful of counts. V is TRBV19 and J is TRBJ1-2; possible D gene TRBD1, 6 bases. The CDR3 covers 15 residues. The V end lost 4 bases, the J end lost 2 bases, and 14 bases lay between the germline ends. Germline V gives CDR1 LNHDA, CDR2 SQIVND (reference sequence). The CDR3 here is CASSNGGAGNYGYTF. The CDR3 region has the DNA TGTGCCAGTAGTAATGGGGGCGCGGGGAACTATGGCTACACCTTC.

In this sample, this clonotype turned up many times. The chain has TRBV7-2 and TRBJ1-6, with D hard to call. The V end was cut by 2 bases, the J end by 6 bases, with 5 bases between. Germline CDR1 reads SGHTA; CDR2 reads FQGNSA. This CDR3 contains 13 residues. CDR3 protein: CASSLRRNSPLHF. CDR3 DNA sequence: TGTGCCAGCAGCTTACGTCGTAATTCACCCCTCCACTTT.

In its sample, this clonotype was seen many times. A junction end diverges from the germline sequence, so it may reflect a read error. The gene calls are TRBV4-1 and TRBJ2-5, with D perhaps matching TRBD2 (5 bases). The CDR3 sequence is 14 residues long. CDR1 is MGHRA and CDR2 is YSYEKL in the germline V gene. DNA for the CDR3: TGCGCCAGCAGCCAAGATCGGGAAGAGAGAGGTTTTTTCTTC. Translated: CASSQDREERGFFF.

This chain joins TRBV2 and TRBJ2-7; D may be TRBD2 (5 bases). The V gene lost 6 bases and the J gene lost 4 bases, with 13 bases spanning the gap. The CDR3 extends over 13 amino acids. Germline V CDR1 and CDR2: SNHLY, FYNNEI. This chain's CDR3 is CASRDRAEYEQYF. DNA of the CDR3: TGTGCCAGCAGGGACCGAGCGGAGTACGAGCAGTACTTC.

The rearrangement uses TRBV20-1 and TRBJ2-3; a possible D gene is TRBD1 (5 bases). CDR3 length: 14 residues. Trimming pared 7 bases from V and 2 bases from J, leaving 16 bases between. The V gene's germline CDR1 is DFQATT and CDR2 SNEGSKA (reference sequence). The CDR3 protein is CSVTSDTTTDTQYF. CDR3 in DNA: TGCAGTGTCACCTCGGACACAACCACAGATACGCAGTATTTT.

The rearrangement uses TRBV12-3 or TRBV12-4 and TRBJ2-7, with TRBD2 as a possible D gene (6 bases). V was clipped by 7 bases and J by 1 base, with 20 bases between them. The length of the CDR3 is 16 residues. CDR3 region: CASTRRSGLASYEQYF. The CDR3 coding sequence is TGTGCCAGCACCAGACGTTCGGGTCTAGCGTCCTACGAGCAGTACTTC.

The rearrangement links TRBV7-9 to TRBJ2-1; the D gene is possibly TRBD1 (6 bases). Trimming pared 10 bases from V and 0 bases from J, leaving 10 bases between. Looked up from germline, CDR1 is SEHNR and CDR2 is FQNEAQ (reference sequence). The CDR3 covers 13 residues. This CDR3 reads CATQDSSYNEQFF. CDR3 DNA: TGTGCCACCCAGGACAGCTCCTACAATGAGCAGTTCTTC.

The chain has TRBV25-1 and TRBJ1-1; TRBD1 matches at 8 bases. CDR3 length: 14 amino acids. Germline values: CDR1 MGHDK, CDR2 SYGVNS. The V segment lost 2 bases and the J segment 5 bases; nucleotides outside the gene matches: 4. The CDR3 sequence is CASSEQQGATEAFF. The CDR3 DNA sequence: TGTGCCAGCAGTGAACAGCAGGGGGCAACTGAAGCTTTCTTT.

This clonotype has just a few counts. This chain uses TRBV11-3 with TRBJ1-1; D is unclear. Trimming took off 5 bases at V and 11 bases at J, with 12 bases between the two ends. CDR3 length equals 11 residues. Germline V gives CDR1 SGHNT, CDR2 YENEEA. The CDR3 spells CASSNGIGAFF. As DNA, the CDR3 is TGTGCCAGCAGCAACGGGATAGGGGCTTTCTTT. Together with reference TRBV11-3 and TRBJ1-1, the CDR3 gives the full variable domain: EAGVVQSPRYKIIEKKQPVAFWCNPISGHNTLYWYLQNLGQGPELLIRYENEEAVDDSQLPKDRFSAERLKGVDSTLKIQPAELGDSAVYLCASSNGIGAFFGQGTRLTVV.